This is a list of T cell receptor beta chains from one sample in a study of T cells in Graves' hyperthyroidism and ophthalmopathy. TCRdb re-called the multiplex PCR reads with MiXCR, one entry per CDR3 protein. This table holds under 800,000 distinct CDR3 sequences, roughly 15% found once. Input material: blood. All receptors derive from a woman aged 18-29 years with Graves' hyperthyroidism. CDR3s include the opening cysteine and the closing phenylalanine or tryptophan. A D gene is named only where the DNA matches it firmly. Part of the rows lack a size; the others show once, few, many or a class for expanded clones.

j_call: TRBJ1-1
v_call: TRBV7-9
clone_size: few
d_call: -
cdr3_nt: TGTGCCAGCAGCCCGGGACTGCGGTTGACTGAAGCTTTCTTT
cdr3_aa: CASSPGLRLTEAFF

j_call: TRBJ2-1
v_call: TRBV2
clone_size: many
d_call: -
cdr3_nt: TGTGCCAGCAGTGACAGGGCACTAACGTACAATGAGCAGTTCTTC
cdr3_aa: CASSDRALTYNEQFF

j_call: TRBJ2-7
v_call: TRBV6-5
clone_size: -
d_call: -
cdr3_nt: TGTGCCAGCAGTTATGGGGACGGAAGCTCCTACGAGCAGTACTTC
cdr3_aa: CASSYGDGSSYEQYF

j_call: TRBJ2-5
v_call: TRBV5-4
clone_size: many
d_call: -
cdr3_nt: TGTGCCAGCAGCATGCCCGACCCGGTGGAAGAGACCCAGTACTTC
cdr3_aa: CASSMPDPVEETQYF

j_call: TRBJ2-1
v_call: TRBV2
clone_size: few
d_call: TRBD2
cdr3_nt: TGTGCCAGCAGTGAGGAGCGGGAGTGGAAGGATGAGCAGTTCTTC
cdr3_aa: CASSEEREWKDEQFF

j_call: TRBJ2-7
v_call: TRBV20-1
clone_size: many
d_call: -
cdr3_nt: TGCAGTGCCAGAGTAGGTTTGAACGAGCAGTACTTC
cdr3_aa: CSARVGLNEQYF

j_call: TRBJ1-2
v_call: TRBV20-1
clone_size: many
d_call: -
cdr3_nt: TGCAGTGCTAGAGATCCGGATCGACACTCCTATGGCTACACCTTC
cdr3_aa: CSARDPDRHSYGYTF

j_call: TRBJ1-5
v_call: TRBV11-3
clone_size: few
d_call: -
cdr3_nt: TGTGCCAGCAGCCCGGGCGGGGGGCGGCCCCAGCATTTT
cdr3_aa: CASSPGGGRPQHF

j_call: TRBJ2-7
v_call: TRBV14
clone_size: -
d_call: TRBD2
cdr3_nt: TGTGCCAGCAGCGGTGGGGGGGGCGAGCAGTACTTC
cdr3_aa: CASSGGGGEQYF

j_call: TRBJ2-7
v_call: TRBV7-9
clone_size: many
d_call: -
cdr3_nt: TGTGCCAGCAGGTCCGTGGGCGAGCAGTACTTC
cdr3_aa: CASRSVGEQYF

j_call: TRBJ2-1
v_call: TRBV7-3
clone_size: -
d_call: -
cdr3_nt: TGTGCCAGCAGCTTAGTTGCAGGCTTCGATGAGCAGTTCTTC
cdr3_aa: CASSLVAGFDEQFF

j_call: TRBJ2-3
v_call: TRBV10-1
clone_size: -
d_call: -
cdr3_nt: TGCGCCAGCAGTGAGTTCAGCGGCGGCACAGATACGCAGTATTTT
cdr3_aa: CASSEFSGGTDTQYF

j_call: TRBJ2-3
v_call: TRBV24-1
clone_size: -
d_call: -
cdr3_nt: TGTGCCACCAGTGATTTGACCCCGGGCCTTTCACATACGCAGTATTTT
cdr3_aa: CATSDLTPGLSHTQYF

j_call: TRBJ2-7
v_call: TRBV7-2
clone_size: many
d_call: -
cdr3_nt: TGTGCCAGCAGCTTAACCCCTAGACTGGGGTCCTACGAGCAGTACTTC
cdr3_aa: CASSLTPRLGSYEQYF

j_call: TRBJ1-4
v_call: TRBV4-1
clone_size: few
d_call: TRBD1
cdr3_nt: TGCGCCAGCAGCCGACTCTCCGGGACAGGAAATGAAAAACTGTTTTTT
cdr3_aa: CASSRLSGTGNEKLFF

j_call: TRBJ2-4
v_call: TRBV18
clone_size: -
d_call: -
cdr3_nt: TGTGCCAGCCATCGACGGGGAGGGGGACCAAACATTCAGTACTTC
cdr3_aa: CASHRRGGGPNIQYF

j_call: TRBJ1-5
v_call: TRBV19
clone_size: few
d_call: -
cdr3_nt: TGTGCCAGTAGGGAACGGGGGAATCAGCCCCAGCATTTT
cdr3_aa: CASRERGNQPQHF